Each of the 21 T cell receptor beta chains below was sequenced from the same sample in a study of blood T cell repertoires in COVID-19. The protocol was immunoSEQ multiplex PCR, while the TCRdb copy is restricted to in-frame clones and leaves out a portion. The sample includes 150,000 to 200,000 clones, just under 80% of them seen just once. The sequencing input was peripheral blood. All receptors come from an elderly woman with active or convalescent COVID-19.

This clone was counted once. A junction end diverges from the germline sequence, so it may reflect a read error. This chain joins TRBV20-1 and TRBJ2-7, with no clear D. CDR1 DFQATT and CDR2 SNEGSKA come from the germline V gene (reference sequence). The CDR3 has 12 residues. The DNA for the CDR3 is TGCAGTGCTAGTGGTTGGTTGATGGAGCAGTGCTTC. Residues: CSASGWLMEQCF.

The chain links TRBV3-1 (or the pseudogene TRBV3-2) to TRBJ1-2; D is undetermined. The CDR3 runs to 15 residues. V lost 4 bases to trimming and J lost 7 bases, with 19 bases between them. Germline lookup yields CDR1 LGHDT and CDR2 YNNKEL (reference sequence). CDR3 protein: CASSPNSTPLAGYTF. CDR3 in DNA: TGTGCCAGCAGCCCGAATTCGACCCCTCTAGCTGGCTACACCTTC.

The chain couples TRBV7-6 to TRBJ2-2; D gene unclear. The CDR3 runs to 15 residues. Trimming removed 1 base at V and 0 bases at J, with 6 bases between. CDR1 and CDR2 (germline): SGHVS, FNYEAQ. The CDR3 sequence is CASSLGGANTGELFF. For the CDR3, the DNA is TGTGCCAGCAGCTTAGGAGGAGCGAACACCGGGGAGCTGTTTTTT.

The CDR3 spells CASSLLPSGGTWTDTQYF. The CDR3 nucleotides read TGTGCCAGCAGCTTATTGCCTAGCGGGGGGACCTGGACGGATACGCAGTATTTT. V gene TRBV7-2 combines with J gene TRBJ2-3; 11 nucleotides align to TRBD2. Germline CDR1 reads SGHTA; CDR2 reads FQGNSA. CDR3 length: 18 amino acids. Germline trimming cut 2 bases from V and 6 bases from J; bases unmatched to any gene: 13. The full variable domain, with the rest looked up from reference TRBV7-2 and TRBJ2-3, is GAGVSQSPSNKVTEKGKDVELRCDPISGHTALYWYRQSLGQGLEFLIYFQGNSAPDKSGLPSDRFSAERTGGSVSTLTIQRTQQEDSAVYLCASSLLPSGGTWTDTQYFGPGTRLTVL.

CDR3 nucleotides: TGTGCCAGCAGAAGGACAGGGGGCGACTACGAGCAGTACTTC. This sequence encodes CASRRTGGDYEQYF. The genes are TRBV2 and TRBJ2-7, with 11 bases matching TRBD1. Trimming took 6 bases from V and 3 from J; bases not matched to a gene: 4. CDR1 is SNHLY and CDR2 is FYNNEI in the germline V gene. The CDR3 extends over 14 amino acids.

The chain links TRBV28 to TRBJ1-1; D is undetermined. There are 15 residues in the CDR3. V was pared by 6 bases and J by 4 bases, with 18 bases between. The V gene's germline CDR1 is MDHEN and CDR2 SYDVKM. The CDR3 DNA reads TGTGCCAGCAGCCCTGCCCCGGCGGGCGTCACTGAAGCTTTCTTT. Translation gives CASSPAPAGVTEAFF. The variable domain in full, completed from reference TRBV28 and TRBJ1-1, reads DVKVTQSSRYLVKRTGEKVFLECVQDMDHENMFWYRQDPGLGLRLIYFSYDVKMKEKGDIPEGYSVSREKKERFSLILESASTNQTSMYLCASSPAPAGVTEAFFGQGTRLTVV.

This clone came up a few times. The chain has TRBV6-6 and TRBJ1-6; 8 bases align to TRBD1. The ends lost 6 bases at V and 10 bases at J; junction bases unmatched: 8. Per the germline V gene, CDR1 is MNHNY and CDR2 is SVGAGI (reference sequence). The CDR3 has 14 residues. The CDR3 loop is CASSLTDRDSPLHF. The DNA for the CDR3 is TGTGCCAGCAGCCTGACGGACAGGGACTCACCCCTCCACTTT.

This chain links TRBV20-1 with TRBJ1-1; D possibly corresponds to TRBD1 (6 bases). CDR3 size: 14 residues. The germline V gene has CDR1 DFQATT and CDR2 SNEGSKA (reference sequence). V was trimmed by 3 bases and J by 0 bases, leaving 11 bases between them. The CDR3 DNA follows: TGCAGTGCTAGTTTCCAGGGGATGAACACTGAAGCTTTCTTT. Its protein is CSASFQGMNTEAFF.

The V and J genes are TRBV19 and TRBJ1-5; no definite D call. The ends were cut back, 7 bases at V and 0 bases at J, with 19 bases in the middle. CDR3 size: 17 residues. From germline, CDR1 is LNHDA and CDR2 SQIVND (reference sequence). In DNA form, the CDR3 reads TGTGCCAGTACCCTGCGGGGAGGGTTCCCTAGCAATCAGCCCCAGCATTTT. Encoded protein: CASTLRGGFPSNQPQHF.

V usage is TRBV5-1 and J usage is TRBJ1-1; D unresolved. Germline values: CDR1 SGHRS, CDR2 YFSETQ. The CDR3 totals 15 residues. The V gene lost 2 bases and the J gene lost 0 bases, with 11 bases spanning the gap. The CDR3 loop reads CASSLGGQMNTEAFF. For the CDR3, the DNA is TGCGCCAGCAGCTTAGGTGGGCAGATGAACACTGAAGCTTTCTTT.

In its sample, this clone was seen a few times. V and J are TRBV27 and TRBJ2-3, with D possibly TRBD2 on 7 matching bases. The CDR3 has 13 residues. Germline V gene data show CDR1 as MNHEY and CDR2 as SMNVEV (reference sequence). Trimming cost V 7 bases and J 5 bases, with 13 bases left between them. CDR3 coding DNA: TGTGCCAGCATCGGGGGGCGCGGAGATACGCAGTATTTT. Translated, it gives CASIGGRGDTQYF.

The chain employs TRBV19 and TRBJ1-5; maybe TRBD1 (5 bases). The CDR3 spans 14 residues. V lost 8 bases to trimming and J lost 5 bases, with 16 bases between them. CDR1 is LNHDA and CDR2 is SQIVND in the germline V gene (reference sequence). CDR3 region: CASHETEIYQPQHF. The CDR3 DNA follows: TGTGCCAGTCACGAGACAGAAATTTATCAGCCCCAGCATTTT.

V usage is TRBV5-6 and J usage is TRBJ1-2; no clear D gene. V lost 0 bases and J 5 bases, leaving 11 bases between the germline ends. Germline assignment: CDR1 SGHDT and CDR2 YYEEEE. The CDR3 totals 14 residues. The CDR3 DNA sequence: TGTGCCAGCAGCTTGGTTGGGGAGGATTATGGCTACACCTTC. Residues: CASSLVGEDYGYTF.

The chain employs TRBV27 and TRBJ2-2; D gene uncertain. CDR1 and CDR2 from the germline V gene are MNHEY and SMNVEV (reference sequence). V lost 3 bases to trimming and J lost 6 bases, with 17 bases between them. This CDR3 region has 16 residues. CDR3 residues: CASSFVKSVSPGELFF. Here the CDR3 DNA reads TGTGCCAGCAGTTTCGTGAAGTCGGTTTCCCCCGGGGAGCTGTTTTTT.

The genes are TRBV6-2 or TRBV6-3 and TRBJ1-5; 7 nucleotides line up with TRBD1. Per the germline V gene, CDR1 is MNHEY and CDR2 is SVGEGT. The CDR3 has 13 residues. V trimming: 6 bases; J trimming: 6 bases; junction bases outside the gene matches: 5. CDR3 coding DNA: TGTGCCAGCAGCGGACAGGCTATTCAGCCCCAGCATTTT. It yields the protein CASSGQAIQPQHF.

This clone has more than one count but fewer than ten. CDR3 coding DNA: TGCGCCAGCAGCTTGGCCGGGGACTCAGATACGCAGTATTTT. Translation: CASSLAGDSDTQYF. The rearrangement joins TRBV5-1 to TRBJ2-3, with a possible D match to TRBD2 (6 bases). V gave up 0 bases and J gave up 4 bases, with 9 bases separating them. Per germline, CDR1 SGHRS and CDR2 YFSETQ. The CDR3 runs to 14 residues.

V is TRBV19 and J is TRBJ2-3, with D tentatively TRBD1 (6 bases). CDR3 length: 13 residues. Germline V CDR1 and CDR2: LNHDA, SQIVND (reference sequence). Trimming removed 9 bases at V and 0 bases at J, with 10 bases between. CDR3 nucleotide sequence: TGTGCCAGCAGGGACACTAGCACAGATACGCAGTATTTT. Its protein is CASRDTSTDTQYF.

The CDR3 sequence: CASSLWTDGNTIYF. The DNA for the CDR3 is TGTGCCAGCAGCCTATGGACAGATGGAAACACCATATATTTT. The chain carries TRBV4-2 and TRBJ1-3, with a weak D call TRBD1 (6 bases). The V gene lost 4 bases and the J gene lost 3 bases, with 10 bases spanning the gap. There are 14 residues in the CDR3. Germline CDR1 is LGHNA and CDR2 is YNFKEQ.

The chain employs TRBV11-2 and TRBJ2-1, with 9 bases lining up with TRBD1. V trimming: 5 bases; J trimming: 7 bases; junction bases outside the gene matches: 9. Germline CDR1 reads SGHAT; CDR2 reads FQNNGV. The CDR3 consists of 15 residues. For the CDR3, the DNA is TGTGCCAGCAGCCCCGGACAGGGGAGTGTTAATGAGCAGTTCTTC. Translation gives CASSPGQGSVNEQFF.

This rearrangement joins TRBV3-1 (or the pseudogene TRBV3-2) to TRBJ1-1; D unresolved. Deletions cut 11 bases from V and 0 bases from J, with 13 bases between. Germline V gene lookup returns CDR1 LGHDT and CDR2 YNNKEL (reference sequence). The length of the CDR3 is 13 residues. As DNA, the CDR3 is TGTGCCGCGGGCTTCGGGTTGAACACTGAAGCTTTCTTT. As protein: CAAGFGLNTEAFF.

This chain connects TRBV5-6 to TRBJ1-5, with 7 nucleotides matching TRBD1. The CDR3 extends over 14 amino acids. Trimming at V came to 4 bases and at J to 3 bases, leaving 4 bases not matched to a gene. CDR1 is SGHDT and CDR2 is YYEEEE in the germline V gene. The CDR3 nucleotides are TGTGCCAGCAGCATCGGGACAGTCAATCAGCCCCAGCATTTT. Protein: CASSIGTVNQPQHF. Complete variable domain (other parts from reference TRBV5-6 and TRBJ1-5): DAGVTQSPTHLIKTRGQQVTLRCSPKSGHDTVSWYQQALGQGPQFIFQYYEEEERQRGNFPDRFSGHQFPNYSSELNVNALLLGDSALYLCASSIGTVNQPQHFGDGTRLSIL.